This T cell receptor (beta chain) came from a study of CD8 T cells in ankylosing spondylitis. General observations from the study: Within peripheral blood, clones linked to disease were CD8+ and relatively rare. In ankylosing spondylitis blood, a motif of roughly eight highly homologous TCR beta variants appeared characteristic.

With respect to this clonotype: Antigen specificity is unknown.

Via MiXCR, TCRdb re-called the 5' RACE reads, giving one row per CDR3 protein. Here the sample spans under 950,000 distinct CDR3 sequences, 15% to 20% being singletons. The receptor's source is a male donor with ankylosing spondylitis. Input material: blood, either unsorted or a sorted T cell fraction (not recorded which).

The CDR3 coding sequence is TGTGCCAGCGGGGGAGGGACAGGGCGAGCGAACACTGAAGCTTTCTTT. This sequence encodes CASGGGTGRANTEAFF. J is TRBJ1-1 and V is TRBV2; 9 nucleotides align to TRBD1. Germline CDR1 reads SNHLY; CDR2 reads FYNNEI. V lost 8 bases to trimming and J lost 1 base; unmatched junction nucleotides: 11. The CDR3 totals 16 residues.